This record looks at one TCR beta chain sequence and its context. Its target is unknown. The CDR3 consists of 15 residues. Germline V gene data show CDR1 as SGHVS and CDR2 as FQNEAQ. Trimming removed 1 base from V and 7 bases from J; junction bases left unmatched: 7. These data originate in a study of cytomegalovirus exposure and HLA in healthy donors. The study, taken as a whole, reports: Rare TCR sequences dominated, though some public TCRs recurred in many donors. In vitro work confirmed that three CMV-associated chains recognize CMV antigens. The study flagged fewer than 200 TCR beta chains as cytomegalovirus-associated. Within the data, a cluster of highly shared sequence variants was likely a sequencing artifact.

Researchers ran the PCR with 60 Vbeta and 13 Jbeta primers. The assay was immunoSEQ multiplex PCR, and TCRdb's table has in-frame clones only and misses some. Seen here are approximately 120,000 clones, 80% observed once, and the top ten hold 1.2%. The source of this sequence is a female donor in good health and CMV-seronegative. The material sequenced was PBMCs. V is TRBV7-8 and J is TRBJ2-1; 7 bases align to TRBD2. CDR3 DNA sequence: TGTGCCAGCAGCTTAGTTTGGGGGGGACTGAATGAGCAGTTCTTC. Amino acids: CASSLVWGGLNEQFF.